A selection of T cell receptor beta chains follows, all from one sample in a study of T cell changes during pregnancy in multiple sclerosis. Generated by immunoSEQ multiplex PCR, the TCRdb table keeps only in-frame clones and is missing some. This sample has about 110,000 clones, with approximately 89% found just once. The sample in question was peripheral blood, obtained after pregnancy. The receptors stem from a female donor with multiple sclerosis, enrolled in a pregnancy study. Both conserved end residues are part of each CDR3. D genes are given only for firm matches. The size field is filled for only some rows; it gives once, few, many or a size class.

v_call	j_call	clone_size	cdr3_length	d_call	cdr3_aa	cdr3_nt
TRBV9	TRBJ2-2	-	13	-	CASSVGVTGELFF	TGTGCCAGCAGCGTCGGGGTAACCGGGGAGCTGTTTTTT
TRBV11-2	TRBJ1-1	-	15	TRBD1	CASSLGSTGPGEAFF	TGTGCCAGCAGCTTAGGATCGACAGGGCCCGGTGAAGCTTTCTTT
TRBV7-9	TRBJ1-5	-	15	TRBD1	CASSRDRGSNQPQHF	TGTGCCAGCAGCCGGGACAGGGGTAGCAATCAGCCCCAGCATTTT
TRBV7-9	TRBJ1-4	-	13	-	CASRRAPNEKLFF	TGTGCCAGCCGGAGGGCTCCTAATGAAAAACTGTTTTTT
TRBV20-1	TRBJ1-2	-	8	-	CSAPFQGF	TGCAGTGCCCCTTTCCAGGGATTC
TRBV11-2	TRBJ1-1	-	12	-	CASTGGVGEAFF	TGTGCCAGCACGGGAGGGGTAGGGGAAGCTTTCTTT
TRBV9	TRBJ2-1	-	15	TRBD2	CASTYGTSGNNEQFF	TGTGCCAGCACCTATGGGACTAGCGGAAACAATGAGCAGTTCTTC
TRBV5-6	TRBJ1-5	-	13	-	CASSLSGNQPQHF	TGTGCCAGCAGCCTTTCGGGGAATCAGCCCCAGCATTTT
TRBV19	TRBJ2-7	-	19	TRBD1	CASSKWGQMKAESAYEQYF	TGTGCCAGTAGCAAATGGGGACAGATGAAGGCCGAATCCGCCTACGAGCAGTACTTC
TRBV19	TRBJ1-2	-	12	-	CASKQGAGGYTF	TGTGCCAGTAAACAGGGAGCAGGCGGCTACACCTTC
TRBV2	TRBJ2-2	-	15	TRBD1	CASSWDRPNTGELFF	TGTGCCAGCAGTTGGGACAGACCGAACACCGGGGAGCTGTTTTTT
TRBV10-3	TRBJ2-7	-	13	TRBD2	CATNRGGAYEQYF	TGTGCCACCAACCGCGGGGGGGCCTACGAGCAGTACTTC
TRBV7-9	TRBJ1-2	-	14	TRBD1	CASSPSGTGDGYTF	TGTGCCAGCAGCCCGTCCGGGACAGGGGATGGCTACACCTTC
TRBV5-5	TRBJ1-1	-	14	TRBD1	CASSGGQGLTEAFF	TGTGCCAGCAGCGGAGGACAGGGGTTGACTGAAGCTTTCTTT
TRBV5-1	TRBJ2-7	-	14	-	CASSISTTGYEQYF	TGCGCCAGCTCTATCTCCACTACTGGCTACGAGCAGTACTTC
TRBV7-6	TRBJ1-6	-	14	-	CASSADSLNSPLHF	TGTGCCAGCAGCGCGGACAGTCTGAATTCACCCCTCCACTTT
TRBV30	TRBJ1-2	-	15	-	CAWSVHSEGYRGYTF	TGTGCCTGGAGTGTACATTCCGAGGGCTATAGGGGCTACACCTTC
TRBV10-3	TRBJ2-2	-	14	TRBD1	CAISRQGLSGELFF	TGTGCCATCAGTCGACAGGGGTTGAGCGGGGAGCTGTTTTTT
TRBV14	TRBJ2-2	once	16	-	CASSQVLSRHTGELFF	TGTGCCAGCAGCCAAGTTCTATCCAGGCACACCGGGGAGCTGTTTTTT
TRBV7-9	TRBJ1-2	-	14	-	CATSPSTGEGGYTF	TGTGCCACCTCACCCTCGACAGGAGAGGGTGGCTACACCTTC
TRBV5-1	TRBJ1-2	once	15	-	CASSIPDRQHYGYTF	TGCGCCAGCAGTATACCAGATCGACAGCACTATGGCTACACCTTC
TRBV5-4	TRBJ2-2	-	15	-	CASSTLGGNTGELFF	TGTGCCAGCAGCACCTTGGGGGGGAACACCGGGGAGCTGTTTTTT
TRBV5-4	TRBJ2-2	-	17	TRBD2	CASTSKRLAGAGGELFF	TGTGCCAGCACCTCCAAGAGACTAGCGGGGGCAGGCGGGGAGCTGTTTTTT
TRBV6-5	TRBJ1-1	-	11	-	CASSGSTEAFF	TGTGCCAGTTCGGGGTCCACTGAAGCTTTCTTT
TRBV19	TRBJ2-1	-	16	TRBD2	CASSNSLAGKDNEQFF	TGTGCCAGTAGCAACAGCCTAGCGGGGAAGGACAATGAGCAGTTCTTC
TRBV5-1	TRBJ2-2	-	17	TRBD2	CASSLPSGGGLWRELFF	TGCGCCAGCAGCTTACCTAGCGGGGGGGGCCTCTGGAGGGAGCTGTTTTTT
TRBV29-1	TRBJ1-3	-	12	-	CAGRLRGNTIYF	TGCGCGGGGCGTCTTCGGGGAAACACCATATATTTT
TRBV7-2	TRBJ1-1	-	14	-	CASSFRSVNTEAFF	TGTGCCAGCAGCTTCAGATCAGTGAACACTGAAGCTTTCTTT
TRBV5-6	TRBJ2-7	-	14	TRBD2	CASSFGLAAYEQYF	TGTGCCAGCAGCTTCGGGCTAGCGGCCTACGAGCAGTACTTC
TRBV4-1	TRBJ2-3	-	14	TRBD1	CASSQAGGEDTQYF	TGCGCCAGCAGCCAAGCAGGGGGCGAGGATACGCAGTATTTT
TRBV19	TRBJ1-4	-	17	-	CASSIKSGGSGDEKLFF	TGTGCCAGTAGTATTAAATCGGGGGGCTCCGGGGATGAAAAACTGTTTTTT
TRBV6-6	TRBJ2-1	-	16	TRBD2	CASSYRLAGGSNEQFF	TGTGCCAGCAGTTACCGTCTAGCGGGGGGGTCCAATGAGCAGTTCTTC
TRBV6-5	TRBJ2-7	-	13	-	CASSPGLLYEQYF	TGTGCCAGCAGCCCGGGACTTCTTTACGAGCAGTACTTC
TRBV6-1	TRBJ1-5	-	15	-	CASSEGSGGRQPQHF	TGTGCCAGCAGTGAAGGTTCGGGGGGGCGTCAGCCCCAGCATTTT
TRBV5-1	TRBJ2-1	-	15	TRBD2	CASTPTGGGGIGEFF	TGCGCCAGCACCCCGACGGGCGGGGGGGGGATTGGCGAGTTCTTC
TRBV6-5	TRBJ1-2	-	14	-	CASSSNILRHGYTF	TGTGCCAGCAGTTCGAACATACTAAGACATGGCTACACCTTC
TRBV2	TRBJ1-2	-	15	-	CASGGGRGDLGGYTF	TGTGCCAGCGGGGGAGGGAGGGGGGATCTCGGTGGCTACACCTTC
TRBV6-5	TRBJ1-1	-	16	-	CASSYSIGLAGDEAFF	TGTGCCAGCAGTTACTCGATCGGCCTAGCGGGGGATGAAGCTTTCTTT
TRBV11-2	TRBJ1-3	-	17	TRBD1	CASSKRQGPSSGNTIYF	TGTGCCAGCAGCAAACGACAGGGACCCAGCTCTGGAAACACCATATATTTT
TRBV5-1	TRBJ2-3	-	16	TRBD2	CASSFGSGGAYDTQYF	TGCGCCAGCAGCTTTGGAAGCGGGGGGGCCTATGATACGCAGTATTTT
TRBV7-6	TRBJ1-5	-	15	TRBD1	CASSRRTGVNQPQHF	TGTGCCAGCAGCCGCCGGACAGGGGTCAATCAGCCCCAGCATTTT